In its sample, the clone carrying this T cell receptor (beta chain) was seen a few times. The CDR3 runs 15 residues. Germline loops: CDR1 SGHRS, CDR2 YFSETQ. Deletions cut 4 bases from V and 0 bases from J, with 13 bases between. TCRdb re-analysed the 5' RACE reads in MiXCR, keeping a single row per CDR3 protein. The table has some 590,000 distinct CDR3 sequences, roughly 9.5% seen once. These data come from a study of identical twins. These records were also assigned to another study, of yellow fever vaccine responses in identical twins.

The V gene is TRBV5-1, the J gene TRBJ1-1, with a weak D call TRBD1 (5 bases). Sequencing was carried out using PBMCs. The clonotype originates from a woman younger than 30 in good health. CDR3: CASSPGRTLNTEAFF. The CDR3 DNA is TGCGCCAGCAGCCCGGGGAGGACACTGAACACTGAAGCTTTCTTT.